This is a list of T cell receptor beta chains from one sample in a study of T-cell memory formation after mild COVID-19. TCRdb itself ran the 5' RACE reads through MiXCR, one entry per CDR3 protein. The data contain more than 350,000 distinct CDR3 sequences, approximately 15% of them seen just once; the ten biggest clones take up roughly 21%. The sequenced sample consisted of PBMCs or a T cell subset sorted from them (not recorded which). Every receptor here comes from a man between 18 and 29 years old who had mild COVID-19 (a few samples of this study predate the infection). Cell type and time point are not known. Both conserved end residues are part of each CDR3. A D gene is named only where the DNA matches it firmly. Part of the rows lack a size; the others show once, few, many or a class for expanded clones.

J | D | size | V | length | CDR3 | DNA
TRBJ2-7 | NA | NA | TRBV5-1 | 14 | CASSLTATRTEQYF | TGCGCCAGCAGCCTGACAGCTACTAGGACCGAGCAGTACTTC
TRBJ2-2 | NA | few | TRBV6-2/TRBV6-3 | 15 | CASSYGGVNTGELFF | TGTGCCAGCAGTTACGGCGGGGTTAACACCGGGGAGCTGTTTTTT
TRBJ2-1 | NA | NA | TRBV20-1 | 12 | CSARDLYNEQFF | TGCAGTGCACGGGACCTATACAATGAGCAGTTCTTC
TRBJ2-3 | TRBD2 | few | TRBV5-5 | 16 | CASSLRLSGGTDTQYF | TGTGCCAGCAGCTTGAGACTTAGCGGGGGGACAGATACGCAGTATTTT
TRBJ2-3 | TRBD1 | NA | TRBV29-1 | 13 | CSGSRQGADTQYF | TGCAGCGGCTCCCGACAGGGCGCAGATACGCAGTATTTT
TRBJ1-4 | NA | few | TRBV5-1 | 15 | CASSLGGQGREKLFF | TGCGCCAGCAGCTTGGGTGGGCAGGGGCGCGAAAAACTGTTTTTT
TRBJ2-4 | TRBD2 | NA | TRBV4-3 | 16 | CASSQEPGGAKNIQYF | TGCGCCAGCAGCCAAGAACCGGGAGGAGCCAAAAACATTCAGTACTTC
TRBJ2-3 | NA | NA | TRBV20-1 | 14 | CSARVVGEADTQYF | TGCAGTGCTAGAGTAGTCGGGGAAGCAGATACGCAGTATTTT
TRBJ1-6 | NA | once | TRBV7-9 | 16 | CASSLDAGTYNSPLHF | TGTGCCAGCAGCTTAGATGCAGGGACCTATAATTCACCCCTCCACTTT
TRBJ1-3 | NA | NA | TRBV12-3/TRBV12-4 | 17 | CASSLVGSPSSGNTIYF | TGTGCCAGCAGTTTGGTGGGCAGCCCATCCTCTGGAAACACCATATATTTT
TRBJ1-5 | TRBD1 | NA | TRBV4-3 | 17 | CASSQDRRQGPHQPQHF | TGCGCCAGCAGCCAAGATCGGAGACAGGGCCCTCATCAGCCCCAGCATTTT
TRBJ2-1 | NA | NA | TRBV5-1 | 15 | CASSFPRGLNNEQFF | TGCGCCAGCAGCTTCCCGCGGGGCCTAAACAATGAGCAGTTCTTC
TRBJ1-1 | NA | few | TRBV4-1 | 14 | CASSQLGVNTEAFF | TGCGCCAGCAGCCAACTTGGGGTGAACACTGAAGCTTTCTTT
TRBJ2-7 | NA | NA | TRBV10-3 | 17 | CAISSSPHGTTTYEQYF | TGTGCCATCAGTTCTTCTCCCCACGGGACAACTACCTACGAGCAGTACTTC
TRBJ2-2 | NA | NA | TRBV20-1 | 12 | CSARRGTGELFF | TGCAGTGCCAGGAGGGGGACCGGGGAGCTGTTTTTT
TRBJ2-5 | TRBD1 | many | TRBV11-1 | 15 | CASRNRDRGEETQYF | TGTGCCAGCAGGAACCGGGACAGAGGGGAAGAGACCCAGTACTTC
TRBJ2-3 | TRBD2 | once | TRBV24-1 | 17 | CATSDPTSGGAGDTQYF | TGTGCCACCAGTGACCCAACTAGCGGGGGGGCAGGTGATACGCAGTATTTT
TRBJ2-2 | TRBD2 | NA | TRBV27 | 15 | CASSFSGGSPGELFF | TGTGCCAGCAGTTTTAGCGGGGGCTCTCCCGGGGAGCTGTTTTTT
TRBJ2-1 | TRBD2 | few | TRBV12-3/TRBV12-4 | 14 | CASNQRGDYNEQFF | TGTGCCAGCAACCAGCGGGGAGACTACAATGAGCAGTTCTTC
TRBJ2-1 | TRBD1 | NA | TRBV12-3/TRBV12-4 | 14 | CASRAPGGWNEQFF | TGTGCCAGCAGGGCCCCAGGGGGTTGGAATGAGCAGTTCTTC
TRBJ2-7 | NA | NA | TRBV5-1 | 13 | CASREGSTYEQYF | TGCGCCAGCAGAGAGGGCAGCACCTACGAGCAGTACTTC
TRBJ2-5 | NA | few | TRBV7-8 | 14 | CASSLLGTLGTQYF | TGTGCCAGCAGCTTATTAGGCACCCTAGGGACCCAGTACTTC
TRBJ1-1 | TRBD1 | many | TRBV15 | 13 | CATSGTANTEAFF | TGTGCCACCAGCGGGACAGCTAACACTGAAGCTTTCTTT
TRBJ1-6 | TRBD1 | few | TRBV5-6 | 16 | CASSTAGGGSNSPLHF | TGTGCCAGCAGCACCGCAGGGGGAGGAAGTAATTCACCCCTCCACTTT
TRBJ1-5 | NA | few | TRBV12-3/TRBV12-4 | 14 | CASSFTLEGQPQHF | TGTGCCAGCAGCTTTACCCTCGAAGGCCAGCCCCAGCATTTT
TRBJ1-4 | NA | few | TRBV4-3 | 16 | CASSQEHLGINEKLFF | TGCGCCAGCAGCCAAGAGCATCTAGGGATTAATGAAAAACTGTTTTTT
TRBJ1-2 | NA | few | TRBV18 | 14 | CASSPGSENYGYTF | TGTGCCAGCTCACCAGGATCTGAGAACTATGGCTACACCTTC
TRBJ1-1 | NA | NA | TRBV20-1 | 12 | CSARGVISEAFF | TGCAGTGCTAGAGGGGTGATCAGTGAAGCTTTCTTT
TRBJ2-3 | NA | NA | TRBV6-6 | 11 | CASTSSDTQYF | TGTGCCAGCACCTCTTCAGATACGCAGTATTTT
TRBJ2-2 | TRBD1 | NA | TRBV29-1 | 14 | CSVVGTGEPGELFF | TGCAGCGTCGTCGGGACAGGGGAACCCGGGGAGCTGTTTTTT
TRBJ2-2 | NA | few | TRBV7-9 | 16 | CASSSPSRATTGELFF | TGTGCCAGCAGCTCGCCGAGTAGGGCGACCACCGGGGAGCTGTTTTTT
TRBJ1-1 | TRBD1 | many | TRBV20-1 | 12 | CSVRDRVTEAFF | TGCAGTGTACGGGACAGGGTCACTGAAGCTTTCTTT
TRBJ1-1 | NA | few | TRBV4-3 | 14 | CASSPWRGSFQAFF | TGCGCCAGCAGCCCCTGGAGGGGGTCCTTTCAAGCTTTCTTT
TRBJ1-1 | NA | few | TRBV12-3/TRBV12-4 | 14 | CASGNGGMNTEAFF | TGTGCCAGCGGCAACGGGGGGATGAACACTGAAGCTTTCTTT